This TCR beta chain was retrieved from a study of CD8 T cells in ankylosing spondylitis. The CDR3 contains 15 residues. Overall study results and limits: In the blood and synovial fluid of reactive arthritis, some motif variants had been previously reported. There was a TCR beta motif, made of several highly homologous variants, that appeared characteristic of ankylosing spondylitis blood. Clones linked to the disease showed a CD8+ phenotype. They occurred at relatively low frequencies in peripheral blood. As reported, disease-linked clones showed significant enrichment in matched ankylosing spondylitis synovial fluid.

Libraries for TCR beta were made by quantitative 5'-RACE with molecular barcodes. In TCRdb, the 5' RACE reads were re-called with MiXCR into one record per CDR3 protein. The repertoire includes under 850,000 distinct CDR3 sequences, roughly 19% of them detected once, and roughly a fifth sits in the top ten. With respect to this clonotype: The antigen is undetermined. A junction end diverges from the germline sequence, so it may reflect a read error.

What was sequenced was blood, either unsorted or a sorted T cell fraction (not recorded which). The TCR was taken from a male donor with ankylosing spondylitis. The gene calls are TRBV12-3 or TRBV12-4 and TRBJ2-7; TRBD2 aligns across 7 bases. CDR3 bases: TGTCCCAGCTCGAAAGGCGCGGGAGAGGGCTACGAGCAGTACTTC. It is translated as CPSSKGAGEGYEQYF.